This T cell receptor (beta chain) was identified in a study of blood T cells in healthy people across ages. In the study overall: Template switching caught about one barcoded beta molecule for each two T cells.

CDR1 and CDR2 (germline): SGHTA, FQGNSA. The V and J ends lost 5 bases and 3 bases, in that order; junction bases with no gene match: 6. This CDR3 is built from 14 residues. A sample-barcoded 5' primer and a J-beta primer mix were used in a second PCR of about 6 to 12 cycles. TCRdb fed the 5' RACE reads into MiXCR, producing one record per CDR3 protein. The data hold roughly 800,000 distinct CDR3 sequences, with roughly 25% observed a single time. In this sample, this clonotype turned up a few times. The antigen remains unidentified. General study points: A strong correlation was seen between TCR beta diversity and naive T cell percentage.

This sample also belongs to another study, concerning T cells of mothers and their children.

The chain employs TRBV7-2 and TRBJ2-7; 8 nucleotides line up with TRBD2. Sequenced: blood. The TCR was taken from a boy between 10 and 17 years old in good health. The CDR3 DNA follows: TGTGCCAGCAGCCCCGGGGGGGCGGGCTACGAGCAGTACTTC. As protein: CASSPGGAGYEQYF.